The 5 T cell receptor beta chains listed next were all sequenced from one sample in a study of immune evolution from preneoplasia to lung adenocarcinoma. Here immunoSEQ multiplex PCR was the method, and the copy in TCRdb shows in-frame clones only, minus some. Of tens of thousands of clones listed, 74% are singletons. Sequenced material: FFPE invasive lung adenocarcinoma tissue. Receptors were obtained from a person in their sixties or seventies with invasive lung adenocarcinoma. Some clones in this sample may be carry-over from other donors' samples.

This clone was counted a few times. CDR3 sequence reads: CASSRTSGSGRETQYF. CDR3 nucleotides: TGTGCCAGCAGCCGGACTAGCGGGAGTGGGAGAGAGACCCAGTACTTC. The chain uses TRBV7-2 and TRBJ2-5; 13 nucleotides match TRBD2. Germline assignment: CDR1 SGHTA and CDR2 FQGNSA. The length of the CDR3 is 16 residues. The V and J ends lost 5 bases and 4 bases, in that order; junction bases with no gene match: 7.

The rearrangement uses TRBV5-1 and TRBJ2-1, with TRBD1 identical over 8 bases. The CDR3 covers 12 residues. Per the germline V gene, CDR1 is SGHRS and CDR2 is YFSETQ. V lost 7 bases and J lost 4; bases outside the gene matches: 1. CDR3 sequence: CASGQGYNEQFF. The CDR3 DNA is TGCGCCAGCGGACAGGGTTACAATGAGCAGTTCTTC.

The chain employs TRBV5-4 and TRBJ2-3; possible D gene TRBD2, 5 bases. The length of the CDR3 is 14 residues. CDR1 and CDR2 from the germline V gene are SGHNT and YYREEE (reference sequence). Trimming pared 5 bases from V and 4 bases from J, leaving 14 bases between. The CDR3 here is CASRGELEADTQYF. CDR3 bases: TGTGCCAGCAGGGGAGAGCTGGAGGCAGATACGCAGTATTTT.

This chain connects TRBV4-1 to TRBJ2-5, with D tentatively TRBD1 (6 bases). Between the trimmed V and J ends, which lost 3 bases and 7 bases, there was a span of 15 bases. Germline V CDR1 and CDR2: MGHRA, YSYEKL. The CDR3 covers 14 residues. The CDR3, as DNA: TGCGCCAGCAGCCACCATGACAGGCCGGGGACCCAGTACTTC. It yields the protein CASSHHDRPGTQYF.

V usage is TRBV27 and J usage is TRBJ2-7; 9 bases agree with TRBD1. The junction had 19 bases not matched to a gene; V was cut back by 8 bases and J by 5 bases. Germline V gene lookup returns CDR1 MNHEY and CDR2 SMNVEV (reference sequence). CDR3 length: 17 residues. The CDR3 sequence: CASSAHRGRSRLHEQYF. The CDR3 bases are TGTGCCAGCTCAGCCCACAGGGGGCGTTCTCGACTACACGAGCAGTACTTC.